This T cell receptor (beta chain) appears in the sequencing data of a study of T cell changes during pregnancy in multiple sclerosis. TCRdb's table, derived via immunoSEQ multiplex PCR, lists solely in-frame clones and lacks some. The sample records about 59,000 clones, more than 85% being singletons. Germline V gene data show CDR1 as MGHRA and CDR2 as YSYEKL. The trim removed 5 bases at V and 5 bases at J, leaving 5 bases unmatched. The CDR3 has 13 amino acids. This receptor was taken from a female donor with multiple sclerosis, enrolled in a pregnancy study. Sequencing was performed on CD8+ T cells from peripheral blood mononuclear cells, taken in the third trimester of pregnancy. V gene TRBV4-1 combines with J gene TRBJ1-1; TRBD1 aligns across 7 bases. CDR3 amino acids: CASSSTGSTEAFF. The CDR3 nucleotides are TGCGCCAGCAGCTCGACAGGGAGTACTGAAGCTTTCTTT.